The present T cell receptor (beta chain) was sequenced within a study of T cell repertoires in cytomegalovirus infection (dated by TCRdb to the late 2010s). Regarding the complete study: The peptide stimulations were aimed at well-studied HLA-B-restricted epitopes as well as recently identified HLA-C-restricted CMV epitopes, whose presentation resists viral immunomodulation. Donor HLA type was relevant to the analysis, as public TCR beta signatures indicated carriage of CMV infection together with the matching HLA type.

As to this clonotype: There is no known antigen for this receptor. The record has no base qualities; no much larger clone is one base away.

From a lookup of the germline V gene, CDR1 and CDR2 are ENHRY and SYGVKD. Relative to germline, V is 5 bases shorter and J is 3 bases shorter, with 8 bases between their ends. Taken from cysteine to valine, the CDR3 has 12 residues. The read is trimmed to its CDR3 DNA, 36 bases read in frame from base 1. Interpreted using the paper, the treatment or condition label stands for: in vitro stimulation with specific CMV peptide epitopes to enrich CMV-specific T cells. Summary of the overall study and its limitations: In both this cohort and an independent cohort of over 350 donors, the cumulative frequency of public TCR beta family members distinguished carriers of CMV infection plus the relevant HLA type. The ex vivo response was dominated by HLA-C-restricted CMV-specific TCR beta clonotypes, which also provided the single most frequent clonotype in two of eight donors.

The data were produced on an Illumina HiSeq 1500. TCRdb reworked the public reads: Q25 trimming with fastp, MiXCR clone assembly, productive beta chains retained. One record per CDR3 amino acid sequence lists the most common genes and DNA. In all, the sample holds approximately 990,000 distinct CDR3 sequences, and approximately 31% of those were seen once. About an eighth of the sample rests with the top ten. Recombination joined TRBV10-3 with TRBJ2-7; TRBD1 is perhaps the D gene, given 6 matching bases. The sample was cultured CD8+ T cells from PBMCs, taken from culture after CMV antigen stimulation. The receptor was derived from a human donor in good health (CMV status not recorded). Some clones in this sample may be carry-over from other donors' samples. The nucleotides are TGTGCCATCAGTCCGGACAGCTACGAGCAGTACGTC. This is translated as CAISPDSYEQYV.